The clone carrying this T cell receptor (beta chain) was counted between two and nine times. Germline CDR1 SEHNR, CDR2 FQNEAQ (reference sequence). The CDR3 covers 13 residues. The junction had 7 bases not matched to a gene; V was cut back by 4 bases and J by 8 bases. This sample stems from a study of cytomegalovirus exposure and HLA in healthy donors. This PCR relied on a set of 60 Vbeta primers and 13 Jbeta primers. Profiled with immunoSEQ multiplex PCR; TCRdb holds only in-frame clones, not every one. There are about 85,000 clones in the sample; 75% to 85% occur only once, and less than 40% lies in the top ten.

The sequenced material came from PBMCs. The clonotype was recovered from a man aged 50-59 years in good health and CMV-seropositive. The genes are TRBV7-9 and TRBJ2-5, with 7 nucleotides matching TRBD1. The CDR3 spells CASSSWDRQTQYF. The CDR3 region has the DNA TGTGCCAGCAGCTCATGGGACAGACAAACCCAGTACTTC.